This T cell receptor (beta chain) was documented in a study of T cells in women clearing cervical HPV infection. With 5 bases removed from V and 1 base from J, the gap between germline ends came to 22 bases. The CDR3 is made up of 18 amino acids. The V gene's germline CDR1 is SGHRS and CDR2 YFSETQ. Study outcomes and limitations: A classifier using richness and V gene abundances reached an AUC of 0.83.

The data were produced by immunoSEQ multiplex PCR, yet TCRdb's version contains in-frame clones alone and is incomplete. This table lists tens of thousands of clones. About this clone: What it binds is unknown. The CDR3 extends 3 residues past the end of the read, so its final part is completed from the germline J gene.

The chain recombines TRBV5-1 with TRBJ2-1; possible D gene TRBD2, 8 bases. The sample taken for sequencing was blood buffy coat. This TCR derives from a woman aged 18-70 years with a cervical HPV16 infection that either progressed to CIN3+ or cleared (not recorded which). Incomplete CDR3 DNA: TGCGCCAGCAGTACGGGGGGGACAGCCGTCGGTTCCTACAATGAG. It is translated as CASSTGGTAVGSYNE. The entire CDR3 is CASSTGGTAVGSYNEQFF.